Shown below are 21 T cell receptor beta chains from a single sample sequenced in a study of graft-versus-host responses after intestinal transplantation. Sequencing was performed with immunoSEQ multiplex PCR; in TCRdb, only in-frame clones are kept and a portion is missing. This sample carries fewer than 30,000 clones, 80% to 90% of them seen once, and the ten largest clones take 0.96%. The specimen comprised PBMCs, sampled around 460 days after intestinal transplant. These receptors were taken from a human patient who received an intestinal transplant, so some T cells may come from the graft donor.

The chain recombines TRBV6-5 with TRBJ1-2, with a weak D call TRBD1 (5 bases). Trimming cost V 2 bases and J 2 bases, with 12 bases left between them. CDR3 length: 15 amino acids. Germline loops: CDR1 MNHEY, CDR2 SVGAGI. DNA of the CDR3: TGTGCCAGCAGTTACGCCGGGACGGAGAACTATGGCTACACCTTC. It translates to CASSYAGTENYGYTF.

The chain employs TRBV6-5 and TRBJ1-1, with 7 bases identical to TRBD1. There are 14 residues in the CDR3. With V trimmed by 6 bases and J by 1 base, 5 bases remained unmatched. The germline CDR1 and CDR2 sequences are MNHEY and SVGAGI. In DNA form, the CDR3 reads TGTGCCAGCAGGACCGGGACAGCGAACACTGAAGCTTTCTTT. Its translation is CASRTGTANTEAFF.

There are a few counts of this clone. CDR3 residues: CTSSQLAGGATDTQYF. CDR3 sequence (DNA): TGCACCAGCAGCCAACTAGCGGGGGGGGCCACAGATACGCAGTATTTT. The chain uses TRBV1 and TRBJ2-3; the DNA was not compared with TRBD2, the D call given in the table. TRBV1 represents a pseudogene. The CDR3 runs 16 residues.

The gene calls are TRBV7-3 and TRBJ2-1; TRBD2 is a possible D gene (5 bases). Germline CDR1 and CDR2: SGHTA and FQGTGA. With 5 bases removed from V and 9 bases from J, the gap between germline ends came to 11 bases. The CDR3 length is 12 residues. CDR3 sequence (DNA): TGTGCCAGCAGCCCTAATCGGGGTGAGCAGTTCTTC. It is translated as CASSPNRGEQFF.

CDR3 region: CASSAYRGSYNEQFF. In DNA form, the CDR3 reads TGTGCCAGCAGCGCCTATCGAGGGTCCTACAATGAGCAGTTCTTC. V usage is TRBV11-2 and J usage is TRBJ2-1, with D possibly matching TRBD2 (5 bases). This CDR3 spans 15 amino acids. The V end lost 5 bases, the J end lost 1 base, and 12 bases lay between the germline ends. The germline V gene has CDR1 SGHAT and CDR2 FQNNGV.

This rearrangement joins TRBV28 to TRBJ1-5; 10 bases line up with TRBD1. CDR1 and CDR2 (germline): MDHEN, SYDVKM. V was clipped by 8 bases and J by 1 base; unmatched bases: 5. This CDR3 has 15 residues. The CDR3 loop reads CASGDRGLSNQPQHF. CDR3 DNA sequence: TGTGCCAGCGGGGACAGGGGTCTCAGCAATCAGCCCCAGCATTTT.

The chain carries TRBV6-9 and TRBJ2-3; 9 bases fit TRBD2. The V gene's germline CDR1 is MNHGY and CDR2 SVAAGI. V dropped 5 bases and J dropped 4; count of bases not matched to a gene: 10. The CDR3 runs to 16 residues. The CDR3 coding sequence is TGTGCCAGCAGTGAAGGGGGAGCGGGGGGAGCAGATACGCAGTATTTT. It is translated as CASSEGGAGGADTQYF.

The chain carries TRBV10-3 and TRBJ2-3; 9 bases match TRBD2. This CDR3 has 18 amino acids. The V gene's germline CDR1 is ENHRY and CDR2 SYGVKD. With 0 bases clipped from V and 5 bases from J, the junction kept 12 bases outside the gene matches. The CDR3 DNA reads TGTGCCATCAGTGAGTCATTCGTGGCTAGCGGGAAAGTAGATACGCAGTATTTT. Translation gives CAISESFVASGKVDTQYF.

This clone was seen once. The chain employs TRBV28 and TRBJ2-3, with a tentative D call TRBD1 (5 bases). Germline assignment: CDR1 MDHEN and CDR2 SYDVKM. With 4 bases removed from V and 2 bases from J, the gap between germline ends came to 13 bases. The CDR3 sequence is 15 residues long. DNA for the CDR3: TGTGCCAGCAGTTCCCCAGGGCAGGACACAGATACGCAGTATTTT. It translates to CASSSPGQDTDTQYF.

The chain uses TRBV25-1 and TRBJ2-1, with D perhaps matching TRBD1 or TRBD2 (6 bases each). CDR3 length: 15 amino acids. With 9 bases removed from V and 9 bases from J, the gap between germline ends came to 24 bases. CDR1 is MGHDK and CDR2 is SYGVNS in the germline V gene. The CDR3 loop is CASNMGTPRGGEQFF. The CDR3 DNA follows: TGTGCCAGTAATATGGGGACTCCTCGAGGGGGTGAGCAGTTCTTC.

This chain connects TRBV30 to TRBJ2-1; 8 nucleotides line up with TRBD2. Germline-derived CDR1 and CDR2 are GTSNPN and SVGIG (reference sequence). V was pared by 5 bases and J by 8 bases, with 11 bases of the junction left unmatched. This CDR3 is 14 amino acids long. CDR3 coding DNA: TGTGCCTGGGCCTCGGGACTAGTAGGGCATGAGCAGTTCTTC. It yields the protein CAWASGLVGHEQFF. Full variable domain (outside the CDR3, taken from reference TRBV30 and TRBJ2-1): SQTIHQWPATLVQPVGSPLSLECTVEGTSNPNLYWYRQAAGRGLQLLFYSVGIGQISSEVPQNLSASRPQDRQFILSSKKLLLSDSGFYLCAWASGLVGHEQFFGPGTRLTVL.

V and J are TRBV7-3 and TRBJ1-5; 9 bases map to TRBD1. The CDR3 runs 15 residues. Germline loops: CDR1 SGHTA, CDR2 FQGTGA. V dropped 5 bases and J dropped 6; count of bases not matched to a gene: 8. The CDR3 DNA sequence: TGTGCCAGCAGCATGTACAGGGGGCGATTTCAGCCCCAGCATTTT. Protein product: CASSMYRGRFQPQHF.

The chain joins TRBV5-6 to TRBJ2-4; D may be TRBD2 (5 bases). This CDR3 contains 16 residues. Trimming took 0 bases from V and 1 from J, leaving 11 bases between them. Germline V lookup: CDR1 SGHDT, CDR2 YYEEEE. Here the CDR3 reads CASSLAFGVAKNIQYF. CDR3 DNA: TGTGCCAGCAGCTTGGCCTTCGGGGTTGCCAAAAACATTCAGTACTTC. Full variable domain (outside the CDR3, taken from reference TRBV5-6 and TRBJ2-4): DAGVTQSPTHLIKTRGQQVTLRCSPKSGHDTVSWYQQALGQGPQFIFQYYEEEERQRGNFPDRFSGHQFPNYSSELNVNALLLGDSALYLCASSLAFGVAKNIQYFGAGTRLSVL.

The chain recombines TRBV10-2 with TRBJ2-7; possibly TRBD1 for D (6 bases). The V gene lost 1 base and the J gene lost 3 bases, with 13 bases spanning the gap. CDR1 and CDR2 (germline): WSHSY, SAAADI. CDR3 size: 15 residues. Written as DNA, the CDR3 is TGCGCCAGCAGTGAGTGGTTGAGGGGGATCTACGAGCAGTACTTC. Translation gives CASSEWLRGIYEQYF.

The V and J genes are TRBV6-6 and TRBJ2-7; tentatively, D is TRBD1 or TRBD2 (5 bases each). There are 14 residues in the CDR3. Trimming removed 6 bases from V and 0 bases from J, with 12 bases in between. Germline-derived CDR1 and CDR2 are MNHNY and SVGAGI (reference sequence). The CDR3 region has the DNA TGTGCCAGCAGGGGCTGGGACGGCTCCTACGAGCAGTACTTC. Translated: CASRGWDGSYEQYF.

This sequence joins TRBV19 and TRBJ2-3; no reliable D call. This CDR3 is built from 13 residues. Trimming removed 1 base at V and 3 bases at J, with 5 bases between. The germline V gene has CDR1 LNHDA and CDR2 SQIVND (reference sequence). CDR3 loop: CASSIVPTDTQYF. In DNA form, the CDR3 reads TGTGCCAGTAGTATAGTCCCGACAGATACGCAGTATTTT.

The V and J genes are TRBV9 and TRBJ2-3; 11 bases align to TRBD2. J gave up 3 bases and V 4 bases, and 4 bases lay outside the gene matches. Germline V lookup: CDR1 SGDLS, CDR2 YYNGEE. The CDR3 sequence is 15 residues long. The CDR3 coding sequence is TGTGCCAGCAGCCTAGGGACTAGCGGAACAGATACGCAGTATTTT. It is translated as CASSLGTSGTDTQYF.

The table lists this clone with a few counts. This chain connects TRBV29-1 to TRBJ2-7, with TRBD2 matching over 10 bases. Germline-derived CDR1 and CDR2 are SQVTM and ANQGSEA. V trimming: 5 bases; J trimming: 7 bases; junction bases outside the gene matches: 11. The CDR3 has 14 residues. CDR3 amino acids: CSVLAGEASSEQYF. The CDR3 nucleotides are TGCAGCGTTCTAGCGGGAGAAGCCTCTTCTGAGCAGTACTTC.

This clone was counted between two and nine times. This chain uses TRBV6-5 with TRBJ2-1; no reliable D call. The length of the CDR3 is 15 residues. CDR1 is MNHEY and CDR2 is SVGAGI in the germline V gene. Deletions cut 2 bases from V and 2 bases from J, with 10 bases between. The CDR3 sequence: CASSYEAGAYNEQFF. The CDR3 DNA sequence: TGTGCCAGCAGTTACGAGGCTGGAGCCTACAATGAGCAGTTCTTC.

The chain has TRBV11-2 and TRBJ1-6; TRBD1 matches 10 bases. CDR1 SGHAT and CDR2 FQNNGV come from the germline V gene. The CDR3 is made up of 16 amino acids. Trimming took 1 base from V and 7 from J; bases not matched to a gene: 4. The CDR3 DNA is TGTGCCAGCAGCTTAGCCCCGGGACAGGGGAATTCACCCCTCCACTTT. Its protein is CASSLAPGQGNSPLHF.

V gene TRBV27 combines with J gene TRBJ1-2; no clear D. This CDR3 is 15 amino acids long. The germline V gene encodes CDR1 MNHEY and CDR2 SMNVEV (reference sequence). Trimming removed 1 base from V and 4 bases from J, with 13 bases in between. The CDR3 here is CASSLYPAGSYGYTF. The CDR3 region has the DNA TGTGCCAGCAGTTTATATCCGGCAGGAAGCTATGGCTACACCTTC.